This note documents a single TCR beta chain sequence. These data belong to a study of shared clonotypes between healthy human individuals. Donors had no recently reported acute infections or vaccinations and were HIV-negative. From CD4+ cells came CD45RA+ naive and CD45RA-negative memory subsets. The CDR3 is 14 residues long. Germline-derived CDR1 and CDR2 are LNHNV and YYDKDF (reference sequence). The V and J ends lost 1 base and 4 bases respectively, with 9 bases between them. Produced via immunoSEQ multiplex PCR; TCRdb's table is partial and in-frame only. The repertoire has some 580,000 clones, approximately 97% of them found once; the top ten carry around 0.06%.

The clonotype was recovered from a woman aged 30 to 39 in good health. This rearrangement joins TRBV15 to TRBJ2-3, with D possibly TRBD1 on 5 matching bases. The sequencing input was naive CD4+ T cells sorted from blood. Subset of the sample: CD45RA+ positively selected. The CDR3 spells CATSRGQYPDTQYF. The DNA for the CDR3 is TGTGCCACCAGCAGAGGACAGTACCCAGATACGCAGTATTTT.